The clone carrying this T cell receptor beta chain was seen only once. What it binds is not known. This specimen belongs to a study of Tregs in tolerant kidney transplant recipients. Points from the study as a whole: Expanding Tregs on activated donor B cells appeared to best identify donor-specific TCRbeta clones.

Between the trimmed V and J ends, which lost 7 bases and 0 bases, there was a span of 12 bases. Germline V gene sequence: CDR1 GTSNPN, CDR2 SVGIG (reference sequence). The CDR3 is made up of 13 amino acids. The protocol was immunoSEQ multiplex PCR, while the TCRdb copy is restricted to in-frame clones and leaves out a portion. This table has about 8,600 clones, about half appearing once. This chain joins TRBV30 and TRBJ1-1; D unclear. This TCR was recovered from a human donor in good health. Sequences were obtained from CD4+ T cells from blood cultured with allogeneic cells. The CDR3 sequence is CALSDGMNTEAFF. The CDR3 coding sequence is TGTGCCTTGTCTGACGGAATGAACACTGAAGCTTTCTTT.